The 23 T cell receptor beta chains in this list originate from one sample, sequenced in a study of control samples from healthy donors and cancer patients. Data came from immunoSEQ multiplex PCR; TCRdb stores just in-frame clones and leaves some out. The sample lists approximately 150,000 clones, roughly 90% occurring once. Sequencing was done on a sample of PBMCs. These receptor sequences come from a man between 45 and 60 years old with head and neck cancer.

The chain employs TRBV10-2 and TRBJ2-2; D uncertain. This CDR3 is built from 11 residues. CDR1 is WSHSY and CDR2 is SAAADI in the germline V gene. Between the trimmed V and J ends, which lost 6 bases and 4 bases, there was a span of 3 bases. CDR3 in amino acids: CASRGTGELFF. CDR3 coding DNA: TGCGCCAGCAGGGGCACCGGGGAGCTGTTTTTT.

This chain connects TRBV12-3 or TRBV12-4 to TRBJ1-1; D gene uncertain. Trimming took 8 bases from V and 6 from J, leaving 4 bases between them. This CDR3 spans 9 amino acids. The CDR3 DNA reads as TGTGCCAGCGGCCCTGAAGCTTTCTTT. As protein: CASGPEAFF.

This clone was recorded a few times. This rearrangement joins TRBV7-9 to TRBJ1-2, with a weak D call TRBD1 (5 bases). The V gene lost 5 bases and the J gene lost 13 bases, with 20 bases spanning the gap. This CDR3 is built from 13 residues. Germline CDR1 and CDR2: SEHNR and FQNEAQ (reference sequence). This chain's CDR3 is CASSLPRDPGRTF. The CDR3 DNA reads TGTGCCAGCAGCCTCCCTCGGGACCCTGGGCGCACCTTC.

CDR3 coding DNA: TGTGCCAGCAGGACATTACAGGGGATTCAGCCCCAGCATTTT. This gives the protein CASRTLQGIQPQHF. This chain joins TRBV28 and TRBJ1-5, with 7 bases aligning to TRBD1. The germline V gene has CDR1 MDHEN and CDR2 SYDVKM. V shed 6 bases, J shed 6 bases, and the junction held 8 bases outside the gene matches. This CDR3 has 14 amino acids.

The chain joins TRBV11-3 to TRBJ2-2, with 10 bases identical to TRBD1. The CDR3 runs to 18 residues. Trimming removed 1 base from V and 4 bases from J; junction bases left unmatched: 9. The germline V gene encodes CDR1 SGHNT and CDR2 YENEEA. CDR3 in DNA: TGTGCCAGCAGCTTAGGCCCTCGGGACAGGGGAGGCACCGGGGAGCTGTTTTTT. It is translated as CASSLGPRDRGGTGELFF.

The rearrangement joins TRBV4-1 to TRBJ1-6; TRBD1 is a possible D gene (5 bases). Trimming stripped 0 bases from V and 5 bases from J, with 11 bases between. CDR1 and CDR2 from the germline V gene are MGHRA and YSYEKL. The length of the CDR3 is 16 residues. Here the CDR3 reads CASSQEPGYNNSPLHF. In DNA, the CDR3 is TGCGCCAGCAGCCAAGAACCAGGGTACAATAATTCACCCCTCCACTTT.

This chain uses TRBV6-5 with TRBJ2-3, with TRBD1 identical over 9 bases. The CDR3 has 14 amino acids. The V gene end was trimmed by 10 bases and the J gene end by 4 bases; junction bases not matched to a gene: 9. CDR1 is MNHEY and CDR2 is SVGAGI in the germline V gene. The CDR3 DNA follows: TGTGCCACCACAGGGGGCAGTTTCTCAGATACGCAGTATTTT. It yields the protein CATTGGSFSDTQYF.

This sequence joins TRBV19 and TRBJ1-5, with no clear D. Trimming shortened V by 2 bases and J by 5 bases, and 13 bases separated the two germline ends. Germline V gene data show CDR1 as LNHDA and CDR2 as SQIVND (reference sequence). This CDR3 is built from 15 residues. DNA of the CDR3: TGTGCCAGTAGTATACCTGAAGACGGCTATCAGCCCCAGCATTTT. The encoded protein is CASSIPEDGYQPQHF.

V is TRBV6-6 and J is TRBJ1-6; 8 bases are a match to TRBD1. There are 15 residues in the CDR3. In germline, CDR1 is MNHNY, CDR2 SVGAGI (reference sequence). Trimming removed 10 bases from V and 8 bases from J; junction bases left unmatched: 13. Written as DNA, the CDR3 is TGTGCCACACCATGGACAGGGCCCGGCGATTCACCCCTCCACTTT. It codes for CATPWTGPGDSPLHF.

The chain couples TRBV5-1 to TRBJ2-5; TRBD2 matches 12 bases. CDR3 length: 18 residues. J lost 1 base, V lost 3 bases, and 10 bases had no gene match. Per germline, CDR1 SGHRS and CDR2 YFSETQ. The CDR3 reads CASSSQATSGSSQETQYF. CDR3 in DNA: TGCGCCAGCAGCTCCCAAGCGACTAGCGGGAGTAGCCAAGAGACCCAGTACTTC.

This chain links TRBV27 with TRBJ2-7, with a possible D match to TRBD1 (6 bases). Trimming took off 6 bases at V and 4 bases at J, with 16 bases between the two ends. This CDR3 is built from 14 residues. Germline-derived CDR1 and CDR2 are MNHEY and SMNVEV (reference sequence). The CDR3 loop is CASRRTGIVYEQYF. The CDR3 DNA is TGTGCCAGCAGGAGAACAGGGATAGTGTACGAGCAGTACTTC.

CDR3 residues: CASSPGQGSSYNEQFF. The DNA for the CDR3 is TGTGCCAGCAGCCCCGGACAGGGATCATCCTACAATGAGCAGTTCTTC. The rearrangement links TRBV11-3 to TRBJ2-1, with 8 bases identical to TRBD1. V shed 5 bases and J 1 base; nucleotides not matched to a gene: 7. The CDR3 has 16 residues. Germline-derived CDR1 and CDR2 are SGHNT and YENEEA.

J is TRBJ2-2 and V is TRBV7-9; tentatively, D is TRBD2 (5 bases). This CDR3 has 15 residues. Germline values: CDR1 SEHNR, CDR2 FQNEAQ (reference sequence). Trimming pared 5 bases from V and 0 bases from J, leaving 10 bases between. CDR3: CASSPRAANTGELFF. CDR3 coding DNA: TGTGCCAGCAGCCCCCGAGCGGCGAACACCGGGGAGCTGTTTTTT.

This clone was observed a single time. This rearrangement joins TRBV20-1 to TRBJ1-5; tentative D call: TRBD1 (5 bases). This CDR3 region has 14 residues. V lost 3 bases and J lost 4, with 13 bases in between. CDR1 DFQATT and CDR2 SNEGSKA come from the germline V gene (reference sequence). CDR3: CSASSQVFNQPQHF. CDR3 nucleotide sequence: TGCAGTGCTAGTTCACAGGTGTTTAATCAGCCCCAGCATTTT.

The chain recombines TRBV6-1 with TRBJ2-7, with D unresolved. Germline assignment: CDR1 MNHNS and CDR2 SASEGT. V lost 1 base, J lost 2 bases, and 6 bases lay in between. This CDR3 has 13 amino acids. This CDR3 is CASSEVGAYEQYF. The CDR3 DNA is TGTGCCAGCAGTGAAGTAGGTGCCTACGAGCAGTACTTC.

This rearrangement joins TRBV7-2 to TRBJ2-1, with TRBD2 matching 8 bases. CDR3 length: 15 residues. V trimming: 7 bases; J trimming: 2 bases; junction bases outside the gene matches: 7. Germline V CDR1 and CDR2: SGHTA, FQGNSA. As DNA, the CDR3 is TGTGCCAGCAACCTCCAGCGGGGGACCTACAATGAGCAGTTCTTC. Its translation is CASNLQRGTYNEQFF.

Written as DNA, the CDR3 is TGCACCAGCAGCCAAGAAGCAGGGAGGGACGAGCAGTACTTC. Its protein is CTSSQEAGRDEQYF. The chain joins TRBV1 to TRBJ2-7; TRBD2 reflects the table's D call only, with no check against the DNA. TRBV1 is labeled a pseudogene. CDR3 size: 14 residues.

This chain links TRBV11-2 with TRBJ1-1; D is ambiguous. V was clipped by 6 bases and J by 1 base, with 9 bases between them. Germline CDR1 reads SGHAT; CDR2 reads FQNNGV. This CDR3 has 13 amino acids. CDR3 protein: CASSFNQNTEAFF. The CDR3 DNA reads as TGTGCCAGCAGTTTTAACCAGAACACTGAAGCTTTCTTT.

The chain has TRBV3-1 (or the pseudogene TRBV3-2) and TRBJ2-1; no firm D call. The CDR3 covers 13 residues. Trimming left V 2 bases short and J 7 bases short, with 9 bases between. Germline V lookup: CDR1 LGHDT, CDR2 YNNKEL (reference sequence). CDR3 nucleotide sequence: TGTGCCAGCAGCCAACTGGGTGTGAATGAGCAGTTCTTC. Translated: CASSQLGVNEQFF.

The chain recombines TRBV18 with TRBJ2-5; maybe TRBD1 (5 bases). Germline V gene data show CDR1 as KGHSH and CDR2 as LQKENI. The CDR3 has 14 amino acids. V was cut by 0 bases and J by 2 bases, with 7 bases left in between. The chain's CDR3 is CASSPPTAQETQYF. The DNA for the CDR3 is TGTGCCAGCTCACCACCGACAGCGCAAGAGACCCAGTACTTC. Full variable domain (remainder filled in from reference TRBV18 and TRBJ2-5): NAGVMQNPRHLVRRRGQEARLRCSPMKGHSHVYWYRQLPEEGLKFMVYLQKENIIDESGMPKERFSAEFPKEGPSILRIQQVVRGDSAAYFCASSPPTAQETQYFGPGTRLLVL.

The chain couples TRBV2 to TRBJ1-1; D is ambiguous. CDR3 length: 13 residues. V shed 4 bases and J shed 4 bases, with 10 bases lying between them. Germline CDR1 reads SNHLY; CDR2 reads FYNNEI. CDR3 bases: TGTGCCAGCAGTGTAGAGGGAAGCACTGAAGCTTTCTTT. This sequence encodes CASSVEGSTEAFF.

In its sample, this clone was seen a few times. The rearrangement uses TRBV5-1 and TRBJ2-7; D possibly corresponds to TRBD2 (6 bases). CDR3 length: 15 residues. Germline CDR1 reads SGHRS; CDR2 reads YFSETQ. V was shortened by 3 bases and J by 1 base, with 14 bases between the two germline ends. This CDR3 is CASSSTPGLSYEQYF. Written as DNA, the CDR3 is TGCGCCAGCAGCTCCACTCCGGGACTTTCCTACGAGCAGTACTTC.

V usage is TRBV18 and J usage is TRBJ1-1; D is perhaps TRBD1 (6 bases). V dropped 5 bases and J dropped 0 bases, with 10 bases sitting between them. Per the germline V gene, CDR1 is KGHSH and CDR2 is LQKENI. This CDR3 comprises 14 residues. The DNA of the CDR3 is TGTGCCAGCTCAATGGGGGCCATGAACACTGAAGCTTTCTTT. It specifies CASSMGAMNTEAFF. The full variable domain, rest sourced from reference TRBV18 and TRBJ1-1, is NAGVMQNPRHLVRRRGQEARLRCSPMKGHSHVYWYRQLPEEGLKFMVYLQKENIIDESGMPKERFSAEFPKEGPSILRIQQVVRGDSAAYFCASSMGAMNTEAFFGQGTRLTVV.